These 5 T cell receptor beta chains originate from one sample sequenced in a study of spatial heterogeneity in lung cancer. Time point specified: sample taken at primary tumor resection. TCRdb re-analysed the 5' RACE reads in MiXCR, keeping a single row per CDR3 protein. The data hold tens of thousands of distinct CDR3 sequences, with about 7% observed a single time. The sample here was PBMCs, taken at surgery. Source of these receptors: a male donor with early-stage non-small cell lung cancer.

This clonotype was detected ten times or more. The rearrangement links TRBV29-1 to TRBJ2-5; 8 positions agree with TRBD2. J gave up 6 bases and V 7 bases, and 7 bases lay outside the gene matches. The CDR3 runs 12 residues. From germline, CDR1 is SQVTM and CDR2 ANQGSEA. The CDR3 loop is CSAHGTSKTQYF. The CDR3 nucleotides read TGCAGCGCCCATGGGACTAGTAAGACCCAGTACTTC.

This clonotype occurred many times. The V gene is TRBV27, the J gene TRBJ1-1, with TRBD1 as a possible D gene (6 bases). The CDR3 runs 15 residues. Germline V gene data show CDR1 as MNHEY and CDR2 as SMNVEV (reference sequence). V was cut by 3 bases and J by 4 bases, with 15 bases left in between. In nucleotides, the CDR3 is TGTGCCAGCAGTTTCGTAACAGGGAGAACCACTGAAGCTTTCTTT. It codes for CASSFVTGRTTEAFF.

This clonotype is classed as medium-sized (0.01 to 0.1%). CDR3 sequence (DNA): TGTGCCAGCAGTTCACCCCGGACAGGGGGAACTTTGGCCCTCCACTTT. Translated: CASSSPRTGGTLALHF. The chain uses TRBV28 and TRBJ1-6; 10 nucleotides match TRBD1. Germline CDR1 MDHEN, CDR2 SYDVKM. The CDR3 consists of 16 residues. V lost 4 bases and J lost 14; bases outside the gene matches: 14.

This clonotype was observed at least ten times. The V call is TRBV5-1, the J call TRBJ2-7, with no clear D. The CDR3 extends over 11 amino acids. The germline CDR1 and CDR2 sequences are SGHRS and YFSETQ. V shed 4 bases and J shed 3 bases, with 5 bases lying between them. The CDR3 spells CASSNYYEQYF. The DNA of the CDR3 is TGCGCCAGCAGCAACTACTACGAGCAGTACTTC.

This clonotype occurred many times. The chain is built from TRBV7-8 and TRBJ2-7; D remains unclear. Per germline, CDR1 SGHVS and CDR2 FQNEAQ. This CDR3 comprises 12 residues. V was cut by 5 bases and J by 6 bases, with 11 bases left in between. The CDR3 loop reads CASSLGPREQYV. CDR3 bases: TGTGCCAGCAGCCTAGGGCCTCGCGAGCAGTACGTC.